This entry lists 15 T cell receptor beta chains sequenced from one sample in a study of cytomegalovirus exposure and HLA in healthy donors (dated by TCRdb to about 2017). Library preparation employed the immunoSEQ multiplex PCR assay. For the multiplex PCR, a mixture combining 60 forward primers for TCR Vbeta segments and 13 reverse primers for TCR Jbeta segments was used. TCRdb's version of the immuneACCESS table is confined to in-frame rearrangements and falls short of the full clone set. An unresolved V gene accounts for under half of the shortfall where checked; the remainder is of unknown origin. The sample table contains 200,000 to 250,000 clones; only one count was recorded for 70% to 80% of them. In total, the top ten clones hold 2.5% to 3% of the sample. The sequencing input was PBMCs. The receptors were gathered from a woman between 55 and 75 years old in good health and CMV-seropositive.

V and J are TRBV5-1 and TRBJ1-1; a weak D match, TRBD1 (6 bases). Germline V gene data show CDR1 as SGHRS and CDR2 as YFSETQ. This CDR3 region has 16 residues. V gave up 4 bases and J gave up 1 base, with 17 bases separating them. The CDR3 protein is CASSPTSGGANTEAFF. The CDR3 DNA follows: TGCGCCAGCAGCCCGACGAGCGGGGGCGCGAACACTGAAGCTTTCTTT.

The chain combines TRBV5-1 with TRBJ1-6; D gene ambiguous. The CDR3 is 15 amino acids. Germline-derived CDR1 and CDR2 are SGHRS and YFSETQ. V shed 0 bases and J shed 6 bases, with 10 bases lying between them. The CDR3 sequence: CASSLAGGVNSPLHF. CDR3 DNA: TGCGCCAGCAGCTTGGCCGGAGGAGTTAATTCACCCCTCCACTTT.

This chain joins TRBV19 and TRBJ2-2, with D possibly TRBD2 on 6 matching bases. Germline CDR1 and CDR2: LNHDA and SQIVND (reference sequence). V lost 4 bases and J lost 5, with 8 bases in between. CDR3 length: 13 residues. The CDR3 nucleotides read TGTGCCAGTAGTAGGGGACTGACCGGGGAGCTGTTTTTT. It encodes CASSRGLTGELFF.

The rearrangement links TRBV7-3 to TRBJ2-7; 9 nucleotides agree with TRBD1. V lost 1 base and J lost 5; bases outside the gene matches: 6. Per the germline V gene, CDR1 is SGHTA and CDR2 is FQGTGA. The CDR3 has 15 amino acids. The CDR3 sequence: CASSLSPGQGNEQYF. The CDR3 DNA sequence: TGTGCCAGCAGCTTAAGTCCGGGACAGGGAAACGAGCAGTACTTC.

In regard to this clone: Other DNA sequences in the sample encode the same CDR3. The genes are TRBV18 and TRBJ1-2; 9 positions match TRBD1. This CDR3 has 14 residues. Germline CDR1 KGHSH, CDR2 LQKENI. V lost 4 bases, J lost 4 bases, and 4 bases stayed unmatched. CDR3 sequence (DNA): TGTGCCAGCTCACAACAGGGGGCTGTCTATGGCTACACCTTC. Its protein product is CASSQQGAVYGYTF.

The rearrangement uses TRBV2 and TRBJ1-4, with 8 bases that match TRBD1. CDR3 length equals 15 residues. Germline CDR1 reads SNHLY; CDR2 reads FYNNEI. J lost 3 bases, V lost 1 base, and 1 base had no gene match. CDR3 in amino acids: CASSEGGQANEKLFF. As DNA, the CDR3 is TGTGCCAGCAGTGAAGGGGGACAGGCTAATGAAAAACTGTTTTTT.

The V call is TRBV5-1, the J call TRBJ2-7; 10 bases fit TRBD1. This CDR3 is 14 amino acids long. V lost 0 bases to trimming and J lost 5 bases; unmatched junction nucleotides: 2. Germline CDR1 is SGHRS and CDR2 is YFSETQ. The CDR3 DNA sequence: TGCGCCAGCAGCTTGGGACAGGGGGCCAACGAGCAGTACTTC. Protein sequence: CASSLGQGANEQYF. Using reference TRBV5-1 and TRBJ2-7 for the parts outside the CDR3, the full variable domain is KAGVTQTPRYLIKTRGQQVTLSCSPISGHRSVSWYQQTPGQGLQFLFEYFSETQRNKGNFPGRFSGRQFSNSRSEMNVSTLELGDSALYLCASSLGQGANEQYFGPGTRLTVT.

J is TRBJ1-3 and V is TRBV2, with 9 bases aligning to TRBD1. Per the germline V gene, CDR1 is SNHLY and CDR2 is FYNNEI. The CDR3 spans 17 residues. With V trimmed by 0 bases and J by 4 bases, 7 bases remained unmatched. This CDR3 reads CASSEAMWDRVGNTIYF. Written as DNA, the CDR3 is TGTGCCAGCAGTGAAGCAATGTGGGACAGGGTAGGAAACACCATATATTTT.

J is TRBJ2-7 and V is TRBV15; D uncertain. Trimming took off 0 bases at V and 2 bases at J, with 5 bases between the two ends. In germline, CDR1 is LNHNV, CDR2 YYDKDF (reference sequence). This CDR3 spans 13 amino acids. In nucleotides, the CDR3 is TGTGCCACCAGCAGAGATCAGACCTACGAGCAGTACTTC. This sequence encodes CATSRDQTYEQYF.

J is TRBJ1-1 and V is TRBV5-1; D is unclear. The CDR3 extends over 14 amino acids. Germline-derived CDR1 and CDR2 are SGHRS and YFSETQ. With 2 bases removed from V and 0 bases from J, the gap between germline ends came to 8 bases. This CDR3 reads CASSLMSMNTEAFF. The CDR3 coding sequence is TGCGCCAGCAGCTTAATGTCTATGAACACTGAAGCTTTCTTT.

This clone has just one count. This chain links TRBV7-2 with TRBJ2-7; possibly TRBD2 for D (6 bases). Deletions cut 5 bases from V and 4 bases from J, with 15 bases between. The germline V gene has CDR1 SGHTA and CDR2 FQGNSA. The CDR3 covers 14 residues. The CDR3 DNA is TGTGCCAGCAGCCCCGGAGGAGGGTGGTACGAGCAGTACTTC. Its protein is CASSPGGGWYEQYF.

The gene calls are TRBV19 and TRBJ2-7, with D possibly being TRBD2 (6 bases). The germline CDR1 and CDR2 sequences are LNHDA and SQIVND (reference sequence). The CDR3 is 14 amino acids. Trimming stripped 5 bases from V and 6 bases from J, with 17 bases between. CDR3 DNA sequence: TGTGCCAGTAGTCCCGGGACTGGAGCTGGCGAGCAGTACTTC. Translating gives CASSPGTGAGEQYF.

The gene calls are TRBV10-3 and TRBJ2-4; D may be TRBD1 (5 bases). Deletions cut 0 bases from V and 8 bases from J, with 8 bases between. CDR1 is ENHRY, CDR2 SYGVKD, per germline. The CDR3 spans 13 residues. The chain's CDR3 is CAISESTVDIQYF. Here the CDR3 DNA reads TGTGCCATCAGTGAGTCGACAGTGGACATTCAGTACTTC.

This clone was observed a single time. The CDR3 is CASSETILGGSYEQYF. The CDR3 region has the DNA TGCGCCAGCAGCGAAACCATCCTGGGGGGCTCCTACGAGCAGTACTTC. The chain carries TRBV5-1 and TRBJ2-7; D is perhaps TRBD2 (6 bases). This CDR3 has 16 amino acids. V dropped 4 bases and J dropped 0 bases, with 17 bases sitting between them. CDR1 is SGHRS, CDR2 YFSETQ, per germline.

Only one count was recorded for this clone. This chain links TRBV6-4 with TRBJ2-3, with 7 bases aligning to TRBD2. This CDR3 spans 17 amino acids. Germline V gives CDR1 MRHNA, CDR2 SNTAGT. V lost 8 bases and J lost 2; bases outside the gene matches: 16. The CDR3 here is CASLAGTTVGHTDTQYF. The CDR3 DNA reads as TGTGCCAGCCTTGCCGGGACTACCGTTGGGCACACAGATACGCAGTATTTT.